In this sample, the clone carrying this TCR beta chain turned up many times. At one boundary the junction diverges from the germline segment, which might be a read error. Preparing the TCRbeta library involved the use of unique molecular identifiers. TCRdb reprocessed the PCR reads with MiXCR, giving one entry per CDR3 protein. The sample gives about 300,000 distinct CDR3 sequences, about 9.5% of which show up once; 7% to 9.5% is in the top ten. These data originate in a study of T-cell reconstitution after alpha-beta-depleted transplantation in children. The sequencing here drew on PBMCs, taken before TCRalphabeta/CD19-depleted stem cell transplant. This TCR came from a boy younger than two with acute myeloid leukemia, due to receive a stem cell transplant.

In nucleotides, the CDR3 is TGCGCCAGCAGTTTGGAGGGGGGGTTGAGCTCCTACGAGCAGTACTTC. Its translation is CASSLEGGLSSYEQYF. The chain has TRBV5-1 and TRBJ2-7; a possible D gene is TRBD2 (7 bases). CDR3 size: 16 residues. Germline CDR1 SGHRS, CDR2 YFSETQ.